This TCR beta chain came from a study of CD4 and CD8 cells across lung adenocarcinoma regions (dated by TCRdb to 2016 to 2019). About the full investigation: The study examined intratumor heterogeneity of the T cell receptor repertoire by comparing tumor centers with tumor margins.

A remark on this clonotype: What this receptor recognizes is not known. Base qualities are not at hand, and no much larger clone is one base apart.

Library generation was performed with PCR. TCRdb names HiSeq X Ten as the instrument used. TCRdb trimmed public reads at Q25 via fastp, called clones via MiXCR and kept in-frame beta chains. Each entry merges the rows of one CDR3 protein and shows their most common DNA and genes. The sample profile shows about 3,700 distinct CDR3 sequences; around 69% of them were found once. The ten largest clones take up approximately 19% of the sample. Germline trimming: 0 bases from V, 4 bases from J; junction bases outside gene matches: 1. From the cysteine up to the phenylalanine, the CDR3 has a length of 15 residues. The sequence is cut down to CDR3 DNA, 45 bases in frame from base 1. From the germline V gene (reference sequence), CDR1 is SGHNT and CDR2 is YYREEE. Donors were patients with localized lung adenocarcinoma, a subtype of non-small cell lung cancer. These samples came from the margins of localized lung adenocarcinomas. For TCR repertoire analysis, CD4+ T cells from tumor tissue were profiled separately from CD8+ T cells.

The sequenced sample consisted of CD4+ T cells from the margin of a lung tumor. The intended sense of this specimen's cell subset or site label: tumor margin region. The clonotype was recovered from a male donor with lung adenocarcinoma. The CD4 and CD8 labels of this study may be unreliable. The chain employs TRBV5-4 and TRBJ2-1, with 10 bases aligning to TRBD2. The CDR3 reads CASSLVLAGYNEQFF. The nucleotide sequence is given as TGTGCCAGCAGCTTGGTACTAGCGGGGTACAATGAGCAGTTCTTC.